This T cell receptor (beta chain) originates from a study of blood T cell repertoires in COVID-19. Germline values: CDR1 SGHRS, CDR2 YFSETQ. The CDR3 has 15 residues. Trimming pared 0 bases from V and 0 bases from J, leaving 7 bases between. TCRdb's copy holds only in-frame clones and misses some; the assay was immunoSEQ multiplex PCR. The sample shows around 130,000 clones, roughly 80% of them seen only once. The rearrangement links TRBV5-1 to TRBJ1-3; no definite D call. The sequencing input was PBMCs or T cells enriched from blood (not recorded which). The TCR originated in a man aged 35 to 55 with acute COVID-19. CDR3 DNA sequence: TGCGCCAGCAGCTTGGGGCAGCGCTCTGGAAACACCATATATTTT. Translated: CASSLGQRSGNTIYF.